This T cell receptor beta chain emerged from a study of T cells in localized non-small cell lung cancer. Findings and caveats of the study: Among blood samples, higher T cell density accompanied longer overall survival. Median detection of top 100 tumor clones in adjacent lung was about 60 clones. Uninvolved adjacent lung showed peak T cell clonality, exceeding tumor.

Details on this clone: What it binds is not known.

Libraries were prepared by immunoSEQ multiplex PCR; TCRdb keeps only in-frame clonotypes and omits some of them. Of 1,500 to 2,000 clones listed, about 19% are singletons. This TCR was sampled from a female donor aged 60 or older with stage I lung adenocarcinoma. This material consisted of normal lung tissue next to the tumor, taken before any cancer treatment.

This chain's CDR3 is CSASGGLGTDTQYF. The CDR3 DNA is TGCAGCGCGAGCGGGGGGCTTGGCACAGATACGCAGTATTTT. This chain links TRBV29-1 with TRBJ2-3; 9 nucleotides align to TRBD2. There are 14 residues in the CDR3. The V gene end was trimmed by 7 bases and the J gene end by 1 base; junction bases not matched to a gene: 6. Germline CDR1 is SQVTM and CDR2 is ANQGSEA.